This T cell receptor (beta chain) was recovered during a study of PD-L1 blockade in urothelial cancer. Overall study context: About nine tenths of the roughly 30 patients comprised males who had bladder-origin urothelial cancer. Between 0 and 3 prior chemotherapy regimens had been given to patients.

Locally advanced or metastatic urothelial carcinoma affected the patients. Per-patient samples, pretreatment and on-treatment, numbered 1 to 8. The CDR3 is 15 residues long. Germline values: CDR1 SEHNR, CDR2 FQNEAQ (reference sequence). V lost 5 bases and J 3 bases, leaving 17 bases between the germline ends. The repertoire was sequenced with immunoSEQ multiplex PCR; TCRdb's copy has only in-frame clones and lacks some. The sample yields some 100,000 clones, roughly nine tenths seen once. The J gene is TRBJ2-7, the V gene TRBV7-9; D may be TRBD2 (5 bases). The receptor comes from a woman of 80 years or more with urothelial cancer. Sequencing was performed on PBMCs, taken around atezolizumab (anti-PD-L1) treatment. The CDR3 spells CASSQGAGGGYEQYF. The CDR3 region has the DNA TGTGCCAGCAGCCAAGGAGCCGGAGGAGGCTACGAGCAGTACTTC.